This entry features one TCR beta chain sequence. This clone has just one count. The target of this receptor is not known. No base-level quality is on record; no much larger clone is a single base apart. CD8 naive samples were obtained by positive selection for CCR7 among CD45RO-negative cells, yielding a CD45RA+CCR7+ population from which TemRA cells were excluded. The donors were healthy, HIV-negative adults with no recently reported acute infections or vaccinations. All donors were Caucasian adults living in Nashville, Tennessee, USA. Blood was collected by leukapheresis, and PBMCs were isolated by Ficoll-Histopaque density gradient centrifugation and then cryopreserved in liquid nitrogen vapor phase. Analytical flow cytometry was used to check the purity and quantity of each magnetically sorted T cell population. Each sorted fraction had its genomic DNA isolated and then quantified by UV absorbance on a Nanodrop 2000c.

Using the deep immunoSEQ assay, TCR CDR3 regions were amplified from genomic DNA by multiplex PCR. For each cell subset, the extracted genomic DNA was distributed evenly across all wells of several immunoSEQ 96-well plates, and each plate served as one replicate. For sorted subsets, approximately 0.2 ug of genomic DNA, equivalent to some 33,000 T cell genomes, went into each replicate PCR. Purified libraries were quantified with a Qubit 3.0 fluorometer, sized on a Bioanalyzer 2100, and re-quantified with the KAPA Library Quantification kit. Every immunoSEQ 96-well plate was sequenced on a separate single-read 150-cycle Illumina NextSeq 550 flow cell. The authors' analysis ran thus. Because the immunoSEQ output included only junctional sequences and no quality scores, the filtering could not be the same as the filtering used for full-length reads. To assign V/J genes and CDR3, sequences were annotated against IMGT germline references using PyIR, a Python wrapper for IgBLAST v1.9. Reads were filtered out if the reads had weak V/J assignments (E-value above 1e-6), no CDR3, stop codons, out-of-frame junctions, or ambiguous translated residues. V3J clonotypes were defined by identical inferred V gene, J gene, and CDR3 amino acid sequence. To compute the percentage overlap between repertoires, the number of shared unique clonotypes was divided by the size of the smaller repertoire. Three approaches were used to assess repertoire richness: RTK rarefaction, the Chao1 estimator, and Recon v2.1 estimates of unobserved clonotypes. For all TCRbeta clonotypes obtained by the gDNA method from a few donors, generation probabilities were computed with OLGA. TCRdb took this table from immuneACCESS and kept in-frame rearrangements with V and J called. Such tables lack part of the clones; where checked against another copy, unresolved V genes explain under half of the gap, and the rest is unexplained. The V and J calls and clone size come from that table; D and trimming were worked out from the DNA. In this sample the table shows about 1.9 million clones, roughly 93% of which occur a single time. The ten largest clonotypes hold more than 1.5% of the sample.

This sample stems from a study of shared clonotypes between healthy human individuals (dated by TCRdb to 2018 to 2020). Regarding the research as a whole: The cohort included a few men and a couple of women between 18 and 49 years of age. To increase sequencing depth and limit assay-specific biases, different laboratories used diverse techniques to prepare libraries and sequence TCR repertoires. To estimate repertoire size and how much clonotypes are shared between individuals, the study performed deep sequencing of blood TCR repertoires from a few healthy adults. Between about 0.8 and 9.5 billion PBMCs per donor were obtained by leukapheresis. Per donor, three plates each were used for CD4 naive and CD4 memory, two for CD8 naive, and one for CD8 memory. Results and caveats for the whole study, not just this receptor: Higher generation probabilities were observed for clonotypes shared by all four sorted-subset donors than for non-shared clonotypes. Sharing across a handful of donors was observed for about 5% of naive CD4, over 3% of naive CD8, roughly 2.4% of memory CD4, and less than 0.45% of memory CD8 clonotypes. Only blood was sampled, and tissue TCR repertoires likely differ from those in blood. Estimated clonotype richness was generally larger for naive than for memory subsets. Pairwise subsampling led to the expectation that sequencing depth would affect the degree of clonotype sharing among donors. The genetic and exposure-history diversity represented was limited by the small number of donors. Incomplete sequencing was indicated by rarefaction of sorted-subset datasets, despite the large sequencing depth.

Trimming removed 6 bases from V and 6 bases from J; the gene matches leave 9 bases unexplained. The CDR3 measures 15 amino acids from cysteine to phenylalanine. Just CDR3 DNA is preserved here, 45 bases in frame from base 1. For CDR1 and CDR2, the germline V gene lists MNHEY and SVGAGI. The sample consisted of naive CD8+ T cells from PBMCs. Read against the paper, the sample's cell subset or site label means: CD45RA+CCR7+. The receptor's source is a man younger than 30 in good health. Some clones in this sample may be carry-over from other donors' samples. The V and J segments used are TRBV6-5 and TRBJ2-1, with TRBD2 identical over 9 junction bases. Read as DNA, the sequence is TGTGCCAGCAGGCTACGGAGCGGGAGGATCAATGAGCAGTTCTTC. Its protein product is CASRLRSGRINEQFF.